This note documents a single T cell receptor beta chain sequence. The entry originates in a study of cytomegalovirus exposure and HLA in healthy donors. The V and J ends lost 1 base and 9 bases, in that order; junction bases with no gene match: 8. There are 16 residues in the CDR3. CDR1 and CDR2 (germline): SGHTA, FQGNSA. The PCR employed 60 Vbeta primers together with 13 Jbeta primers. The table came from immunoSEQ multiplex PCR; TCRdb's copy has only in-frame clones and leaves some out. The profile shows about 100,000 clones, 73% of them singletons. These donors counted as nominally healthy when sampled, but unrecorded immune exposures were likely.

The sequence was collected from a man aged 35 to 55 in good health and CMV-seronegative. V usage is TRBV7-2 and J usage is TRBJ1-6; 8 nucleotides line up with TRBD1. Source material: PBMCs. The CDR3 loop is CASSLVPPGGSSPLHF. In DNA form, the CDR3 reads TGTGCCAGCAGCTTAGTACCCCCAGGGGGCAGTTCACCCCTCCACTTT.